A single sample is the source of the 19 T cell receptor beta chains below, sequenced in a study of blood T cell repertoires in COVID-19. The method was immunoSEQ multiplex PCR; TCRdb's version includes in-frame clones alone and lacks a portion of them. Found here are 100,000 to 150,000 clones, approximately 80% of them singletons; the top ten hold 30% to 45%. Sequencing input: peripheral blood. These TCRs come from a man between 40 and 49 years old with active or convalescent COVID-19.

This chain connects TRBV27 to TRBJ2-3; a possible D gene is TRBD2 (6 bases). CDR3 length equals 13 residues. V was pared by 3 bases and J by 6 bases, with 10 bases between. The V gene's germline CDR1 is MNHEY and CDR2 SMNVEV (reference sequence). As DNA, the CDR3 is TGTGCCAGCAGTTTGGGTGCGGGGGATACGCAGTATTTT. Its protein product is CASSLGAGDTQYF.

CDR3 protein: CATSSGSYEQYF. CDR3 coding DNA: TGTGCCACCAGTTCAGGTAGCTACGAGCAGTACTTC. J is TRBJ2-7 and V is TRBV24-1, with D uncertain. There are 12 residues in the CDR3. Trimming cost V 6 bases and J 3 bases, with 8 bases left between them. Germline V gives CDR1 KGHDR, CDR2 SFDVKD.

In DNA form, the CDR3 reads TGTGCCAGCAGTTACGAGGGGGAGACTGAAGCTTTCTTT. As protein: CASSYEGETEAFF. The chain recombines TRBV6-6 with TRBJ1-1; D possibly corresponds to TRBD1 (6 bases). V was trimmed by 2 bases and J by 5 bases, leaving 9 bases between them. This CDR3 spans 13 amino acids. Germline loops: CDR1 MNHNY, CDR2 SVGAGI (reference sequence).

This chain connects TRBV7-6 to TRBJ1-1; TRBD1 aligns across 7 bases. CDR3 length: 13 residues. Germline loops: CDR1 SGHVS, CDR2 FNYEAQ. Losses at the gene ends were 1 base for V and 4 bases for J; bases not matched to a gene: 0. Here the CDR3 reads CASSLGQGTEAFF. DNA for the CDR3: TGTGCCAGCAGCTTAGGACAGGGCACTGAAGCTTTCTTT.

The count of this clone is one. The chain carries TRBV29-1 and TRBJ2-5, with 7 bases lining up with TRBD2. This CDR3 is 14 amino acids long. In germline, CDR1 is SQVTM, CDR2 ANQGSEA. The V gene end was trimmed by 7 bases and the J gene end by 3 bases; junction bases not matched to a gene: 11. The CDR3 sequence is CSAIAGTQEETQYF. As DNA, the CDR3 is TGCAGCGCCATAGCGGGCACACAAGAAGAGACCCAGTACTTC.

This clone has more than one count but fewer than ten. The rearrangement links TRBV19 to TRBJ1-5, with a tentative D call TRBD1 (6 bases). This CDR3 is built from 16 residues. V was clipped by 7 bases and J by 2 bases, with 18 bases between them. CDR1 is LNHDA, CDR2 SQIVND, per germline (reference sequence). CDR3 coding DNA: TGTGCCAGTACCGTAGTGGGGGCGGTGGGCAATCAGCCCCAGCATTTT. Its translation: CASTVVGAVGNQPQHF.

CDR3 in DNA: TGTGCCAGCAGACAACAGCGGTTCTCCTACGAGCAGTACTTC. It specifies CASRQQRFSYEQYF. V and J are TRBV2 and TRBJ2-7, with a weak D call TRBD2 (5 bases). V dropped 6 bases and J dropped 0 bases, with 12 bases sitting between them. CDR3 size: 14 residues. CDR1 and CDR2 from the germline V gene are SNHLY and FYNNEI.

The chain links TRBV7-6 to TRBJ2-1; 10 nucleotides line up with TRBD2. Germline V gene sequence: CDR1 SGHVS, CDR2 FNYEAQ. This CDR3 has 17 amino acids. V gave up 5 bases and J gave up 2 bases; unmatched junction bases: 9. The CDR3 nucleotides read TGTGCCAGCAGCCACGCGGCAGCGGGGGGGACCTACAATGAGCAGTTCTTC. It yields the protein CASSHAAAGGTYNEQFF. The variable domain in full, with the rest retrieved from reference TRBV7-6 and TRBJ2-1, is GAGVSQSPRYKVTKRGQDVALRCDPISGHVSLYWYRQALGQGPEFLTYFNYEAQQDKSGLPNDRFSAERPEGSISTLTIQRTEQRDSAMYRCASSHAAAGGTYNEQFFGPGTRLTVL.

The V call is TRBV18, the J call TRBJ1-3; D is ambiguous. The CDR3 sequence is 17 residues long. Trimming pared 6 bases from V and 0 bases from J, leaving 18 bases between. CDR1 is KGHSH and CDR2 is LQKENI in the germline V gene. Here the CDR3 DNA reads TGTGCCAGCTCCCCGAAGGCACAGACGAGCTCTGGAAACACCATATATTTT. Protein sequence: CASSPKAQTSSGNTIYF.

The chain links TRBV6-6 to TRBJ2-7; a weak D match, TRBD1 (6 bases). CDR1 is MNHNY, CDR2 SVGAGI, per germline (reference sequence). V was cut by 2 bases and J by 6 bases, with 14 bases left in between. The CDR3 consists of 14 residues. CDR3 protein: CASSYHLGGLEQYF. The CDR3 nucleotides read TGTGCCAGCAGTTACCATCTAGGGGGTCTCGAGCAGTACTTC.

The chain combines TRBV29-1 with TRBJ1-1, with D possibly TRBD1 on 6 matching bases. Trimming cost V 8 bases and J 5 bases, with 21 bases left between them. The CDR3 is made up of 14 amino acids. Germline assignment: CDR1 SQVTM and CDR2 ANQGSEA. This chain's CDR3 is CSTWAGGQGTEAFF. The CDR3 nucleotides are TGCAGCACCTGGGCGGGGGGGCAAGGGACTGAAGCTTTCTTT.

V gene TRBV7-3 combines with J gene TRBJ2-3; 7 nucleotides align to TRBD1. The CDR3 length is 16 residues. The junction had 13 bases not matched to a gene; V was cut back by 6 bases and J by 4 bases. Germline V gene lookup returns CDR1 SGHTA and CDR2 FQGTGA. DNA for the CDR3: TGTGCCAGCAGAGCACCCGGGACAGCCTTCGCAGATACGCAGTATTTT. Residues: CASRAPGTAFADTQYF.

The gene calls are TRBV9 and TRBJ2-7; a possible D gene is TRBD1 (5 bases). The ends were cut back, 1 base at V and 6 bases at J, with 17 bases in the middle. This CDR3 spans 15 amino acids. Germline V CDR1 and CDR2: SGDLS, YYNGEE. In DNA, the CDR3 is TGTGCCAGCAGCGTATTCAGGGATGGCCAAGGCGAGCAGTACTTC. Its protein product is CASSVFRDGQGEQYF.

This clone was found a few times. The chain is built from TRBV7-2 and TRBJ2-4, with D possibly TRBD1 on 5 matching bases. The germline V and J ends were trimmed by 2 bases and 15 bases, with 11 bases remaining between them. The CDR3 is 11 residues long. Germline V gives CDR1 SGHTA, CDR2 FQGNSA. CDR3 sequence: CASSLMGQRYF. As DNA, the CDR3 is TGTGCCAGCAGCTTAATGGGGCAACGGTACTTC. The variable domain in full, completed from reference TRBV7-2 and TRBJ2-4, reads GAGVSQSPSNKVTEKGKDVELRCDPISGHTALYWYRQSLGQGLEFLIYFQGNSAPDKSGLPSDRFSAERTGGSVSTLTIQRTQQEDSAVYLCASSLMGQRYFGAGTRLSVL.

The CDR3 is CASSNRLAGGHEETQYF. CDR3 in DNA: TGTGCCAGTAGTAATAGACTAGCGGGGGGCCACGAAGAGACCCAGTACTTC. The chain is built from TRBV19 and TRBJ2-5; 13 bases map to TRBD2. The length of the CDR3 is 17 residues. With V trimmed by 4 bases and J by 3 bases, 8 bases remained unmatched. The germline V gene has CDR1 LNHDA and CDR2 SQIVND (reference sequence).

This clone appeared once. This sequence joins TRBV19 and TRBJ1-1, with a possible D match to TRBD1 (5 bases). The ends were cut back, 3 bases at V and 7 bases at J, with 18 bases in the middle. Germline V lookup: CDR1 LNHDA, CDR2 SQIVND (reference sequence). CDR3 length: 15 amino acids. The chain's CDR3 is CASSILGGQRGEAFF. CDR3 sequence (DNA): TGTGCCAGTAGTATTCTCGGGGGTCAGAGAGGTGAAGCTTTCTTT.

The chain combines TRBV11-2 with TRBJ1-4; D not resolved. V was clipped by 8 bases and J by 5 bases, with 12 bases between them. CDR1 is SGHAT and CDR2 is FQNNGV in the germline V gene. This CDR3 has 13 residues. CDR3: CASCTNNNEKLFF. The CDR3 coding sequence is TGTGCCAGCTGCACGAACAACAATGAAAAACTGTTTTTT.

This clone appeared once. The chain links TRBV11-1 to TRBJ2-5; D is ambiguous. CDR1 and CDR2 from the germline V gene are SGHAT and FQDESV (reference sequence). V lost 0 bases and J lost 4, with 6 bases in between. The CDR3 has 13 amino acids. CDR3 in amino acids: CASSLALRETQYF. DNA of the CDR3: TGTGCCAGCAGCTTAGCGCTCAGAGAGACCCAGTACTTC.

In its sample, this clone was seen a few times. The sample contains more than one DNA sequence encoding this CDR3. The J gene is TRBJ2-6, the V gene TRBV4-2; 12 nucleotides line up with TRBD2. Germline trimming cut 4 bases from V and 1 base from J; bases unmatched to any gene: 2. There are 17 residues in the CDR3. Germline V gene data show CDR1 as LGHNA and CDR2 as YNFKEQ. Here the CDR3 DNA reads TGTGCCAGCAGCCTGACTAGCGGGAGTTCTGGGGCCAACGTCCTGACTTTC. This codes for CASSLTSGSSGANVLTF.